This T cell receptor (beta chain) was retrieved from a study of T cells in Graves' hyperthyroidism and ophthalmopathy. The source material, RNA transcripts, was used to amplify TCR beta CDR3 regions. The HTBI primer set drove a first-round RT-PCR of the TCR CDR3. One entry per CDR3 protein, called by TCRdb with MiXCR from the multiplex PCR reads. The data hold 300,000 to 350,000 distinct CDR3 sequences, with 15% to 20% observed a single time. Hyperthyroidism, newly diagnosed and lasting under 2 months, affected patients aged 18 to 65. Orbital computed tomography and thyroid ultrasound, together with serum TRAb and thyroxine and clinical symptoms, were used for diagnoses. PBMCs stemmed from 10 ml fresh peripheral blood. With 0 bases clipped from V and 8 bases from J, the junction kept 12 bases outside the gene matches. The CDR3 consists of 16 residues. Germline lookup yields CDR1 DFQATT and CDR2 SNEGSKA (reference sequence).

The source material was blood. J is TRBJ1-3 and V is TRBV20-1, with 8 bases aligning to TRBD1. The TCR was taken from a man aged 30 to 39 with Graves' hyperthyroidism. The DNA of the CDR3 is TGCAGTGCTAGAGACATTACAGGGGGAATGGGACACACCATATATTTT. Its translation is CSARDITGGMGHTIYF.